Listed here are 31 T cell receptor beta chains from one sample, sequenced in a study of T cells after yellow fever vaccination. MiXCR, applied by TCRdb to the 5' RACE reads, yields one record per CDR3 protein. The data contain under 350,000 distinct CDR3 sequences, roughly 4.3% of them seen just once; the ten biggest clones take up around 23%. Sequencing was performed on PBMCs, taken 5 days after the yellow fever booster vaccination. The receptors stem from a man younger than 35 who received the YFV17D yellow fever vaccine.

The rearrangement links TRBV20-1 to TRBJ2-1; 9 nucleotides align to TRBD2. Trimming at V came to 3 bases and at J to 6 bases, leaving 6 bases not matched to a gene. This CDR3 contains 14 residues. From germline, CDR1 is DFQATT and CDR2 SNEGSKA (reference sequence). The CDR3 loop reads CSASRTSAGNEQFF. The CDR3, as DNA: TGCAGTGCTAGCCGGACTAGCGCGGGCAATGAGCAGTTCTTC.

This clonotype was seen a few times. The V gene is TRBV5-6, the J gene TRBJ1-2; D remains ambiguous. The V gene's germline CDR1 is SGHDT and CDR2 YYEEEE. Between the trimmed V and J ends, which lost 4 bases and 4 bases, there was a span of 17 bases. The CDR3 runs 15 residues. Here the CDR3 DNA reads TGTGCCAGCAGCCGGCCCCTAGGGATAAGCTATGGCTACACCTTC. Its protein product is CASSRPLGISYGYTF. The entire variable domain, with the rest obtained from reference TRBV5-6 and TRBJ1-2, is as follows: DAGVTQSPTHLIKTRGQQVTLRCSPKSGHDTVSWYQQALGQGPQFIFQYYEEEERQRGNFPDRFSGHQFPNYSSELNVNALLLGDSALYLCASSRPLGISYGYTFGSGTRLTVV.

This clonotype was seen more than once but under ten times. V and J are TRBV20-1 and TRBJ2-1; D not certain. V gave up 1 base and J gave up 8 bases, with 9 bases separating them. CDR1 is DFQATT, CDR2 SNEGSKA, per germline (reference sequence). The CDR3 is 12 amino acids. CDR3 sequence: CSARVVGYEQFF. The CDR3 nucleotides read TGCAGTGCTAGAGTAGTTGGCTATGAGCAGTTCTTC.

This clonotype was seen repeatedly, ten times or more. The rearrangement uses TRBV7-2 and TRBJ2-1; D call uncertain. V lost 2 bases and J lost 7, with 9 bases in between. CDR1 and CDR2 (germline): SGHTA, FQGNSA. CDR3 length equals 13 residues. The CDR3 spells CASSLKSRNEQFF. The CDR3 DNA is TGTGCCAGCAGCTTAAAAAGTAGAAATGAGCAGTTCTTC.

The rearrangement joins TRBV27 to TRBJ2-5; weak D call: TRBD1 (6 bases). This CDR3 comprises 12 residues. V was pared by 4 bases and J by 8 bases, with 11 bases between. Per germline, CDR1 MNHEY and CDR2 SMNVEV (reference sequence). CDR3 coding DNA: TGTGCCAGCAGTTCCCAGGACAGAACCCAGTACTTC. Translated, it gives CASSSQDRTQYF.

This clonotype was observed a few times. The chain links TRBV7-9 to TRBJ2-7; perhaps TRBD1 as D (5 bases). The length of the CDR3 is 14 residues. V shed 5 bases and J shed 4 bases, with 15 bases lying between them. Germline values: CDR1 SEHNR, CDR2 FQNEAQ (reference sequence). CDR3 protein: CASSTVTGPYEQYF. In DNA, the CDR3 is TGTGCCAGCAGCACTGTCACAGGACCGTACGAGCAGTACTTC.

The V call is TRBV4-1, the J call TRBJ2-3, with D possibly being TRBD2 (5 bases). The ends were cut back, 1 base at V and 5 bases at J, with 13 bases in the middle. The CDR3 spans 15 residues. The germline V gene encodes CDR1 MGHRA and CDR2 YSYEKL. DNA for the CDR3: TGCGCCAGCAGCCAAGTAAGGCTAGCTAAAGATACGCAGTATTTT. Translation: CASSQVRLAKDTQYF.

The table lists this clonotype with many counts. V gene TRBV5-1 combines with J gene TRBJ2-3; TRBD1 might be the D (5 bases). CDR1 is SGHRS and CDR2 is YFSETQ in the germline V gene. This CDR3 has 13 amino acids. Between the trimmed V and J ends, which lost 6 bases and 3 bases, there was a span of 11 bases. CDR3 sequence reads: CASTTGPTDTQYF. The CDR3 coding sequence is TGCGCCAGCACCACAGGTCCAACAGATACGCAGTATTTT.

This clonotype showed up many times. The V and J genes are TRBV6-2 or TRBV6-3 and TRBJ2-7; D possibly corresponds to TRBD1 (6 bases). The germline V gene encodes CDR1 MNHEY and CDR2 SVGEGT. There are 13 residues in the CDR3. Trimming left V 7 bases short and J 2 bases short, with 12 bases between. The chain's CDR3 is CASTNRVAYEQYF. The DNA of the CDR3 is TGTGCCAGCACCAACAGGGTTGCCTACGAGCAGTACTTC.

The V gene is TRBV7-8, the J gene TRBJ2-7, with 9 nucleotides matching TRBD2. Trimming took 4 bases from V and 3 from J; bases not matched to a gene: 7. This CDR3 is 15 amino acids long. CDR1 is SGHVS and CDR2 is FQNEAQ in the germline V gene. The CDR3: CASSSQVRGGYEQYF. CDR3 nucleotides: TGTGCCAGCAGCTCCCAAGTGCGGGGGGGCTACGAGCAGTACTTC.

This clonotype was observed a few times. The rearrangement links TRBV18 to TRBJ2-7; 8 nucleotides line up with TRBD1. The V and J ends lost 2 bases and 0 bases, in that order; junction bases with no gene match: 3. The CDR3 length is 15 residues. Germline V gene sequence: CDR1 KGHSH, CDR2 LQKENI. Here the CDR3 reads CASSPGTGSSYEQYV. CDR3 bases: TGTGCCAGCTCACCAGGGACAGGTAGCTCCTACGAGCAGTACGTC.

V is TRBV7-6 and J is TRBJ2-2; tentatively, D is TRBD1 (6 bases). The V gene's germline CDR1 is SGHVS and CDR2 FNYEAQ. Trimming pared 4 bases from V and 6 bases from J, leaving 12 bases between. The CDR3 totals 14 residues. CDR3 protein: CASSSTTGSGELFF. CDR3 coding DNA: TGTGCCAGCAGCTCTACCACAGGGTCCGGGGAGCTGTTTTTT. Drawing the rest from reference TRBV7-6 and TRBJ2-2, the complete variable domain is GAGVSQSPRYKVTKRGQDVALRCDPISGHVSLYWYRQALGQGPEFLTYFNYEAQQDKSGLPNDRFSAERPEGSISTLTIQRTEQRDSAMYRCASSSTTGSGELFFGEGSRLTVL.

This clonotype came up a few times. The rearrangement links TRBV7-3 to TRBJ1-1; 9 bases agree with TRBD1. The germline V gene encodes CDR1 SGHTA and CDR2 FQGTGA. The CDR3 covers 13 residues. Losses at the gene ends were 4 bases for V and 4 bases for J; bases not matched to a gene: 1. This chain's CDR3 is CASSWTGATEAFF. The CDR3 DNA follows: TGTGCCAGCAGCTGGACAGGGGCCACTGAAGCTTTCTTT.

This clonotype has more than one count but fewer than ten. The gene calls are TRBV2 and TRBJ2-1; TRBD1 aligns across 7 bases. Trimming cost V 8 bases and J 5 bases; bases outside gene matches: 9. Germline V CDR1 and CDR2: SNHLY, FYNNEI. The CDR3 contains 14 residues. CDR3 coding DNA: TGTGCCAGCCACAGGGGCTGGGTCGACAATGAGCAGTTCTTC. It specifies CASHRGWVDNEQFF.

This clonotype was detected a few times. The genes are TRBV7-2 and TRBJ1-4; D is undetermined. The CDR3 length is 13 residues. The V gene's germline CDR1 is SGHTA and CDR2 FQGNSA. Trimming took 3 bases from V and 8 from J, leaving 10 bases between them. The CDR3 loop is CASSLRFREKLFF. CDR3 nucleotides: TGTGCCAGCAGCTTGAGGTTTCGGGAAAAACTGTTTTTT.

The genes are TRBV5-1 and TRBJ1-1; perhaps TRBD1 as D (5 bases). Germline CDR1 and CDR2: SGHRS and YFSETQ. V was shortened by 0 bases and J by 7 bases, with 13 bases between the two germline ends. The CDR3 totals 14 residues. CDR3 protein: CASSLEGDRLEAFF. CDR3 nucleotide sequence: TGCGCCAGCAGCTTGGAGGGTGACAGACTTGAAGCTTTCTTT.

There are a few counts of this clonotype. The gene calls are TRBV4-3 and TRBJ1-2; TRBD1 matches at 10 bases. Germline CDR1 reads LGHNA; CDR2 reads YSLEER. The CDR3 spans 13 residues. Germline trimming cut 1 base from V and 12 bases from J; bases unmatched to any gene: 5. This CDR3 reads CASSQGRQGANTF. The CDR3 DNA is TGCGCCAGCAGCCAAGGGAGACAGGGGGCTAACACCTTC.

This clonotype was detected a few times. This rearrangement joins TRBV5-1 to TRBJ2-5; unclear D gene. The CDR3 runs 14 residues. Germline lookup yields CDR1 SGHRS and CDR2 YFSETQ. The V gene lost 0 bases and the J gene lost 5 bases, with 11 bases spanning the gap. Written as DNA, the CDR3 is TGCGCCAGCAGCTTGGATCCAGATTCGGAGACCCAGTACTTC. Its protein is CASSLDPDSETQYF. Full variable domain (outside the CDR3, taken from reference TRBV5-1 and TRBJ2-5): KAGVTQTPRYLIKTRGQQVTLSCSPISGHRSVSWYQQTPGQGLQFLFEYFSETQRNKGNFPGRFSGRQFSNSRSEMNVSTLELGDSALYLCASSLDPDSETQYFGPGTRLLVL.

The chain couples TRBV7-6 to TRBJ2-3, with D perhaps matching TRBD1 or TRBD2 (6 bases each). The germline V gene encodes CDR1 SGHVS and CDR2 FNYEAQ. Trimming cost V 4 bases and J 1 base, with 9 bases left between them. CDR3 size: 14 residues. The CDR3 here is CASSSRGRTDTQYF. CDR3 in DNA: TGTGCCAGCAGCTCCCGGGGGCGCACAGATACGCAGTATTTT.

The table lists this clonotype with many counts. This chain connects TRBV7-9 to TRBJ1-2, with D maybe TRBD1 (6 bases). The V and J ends lost 2 bases and 6 bases respectively, with 7 bases between them. The germline CDR1 and CDR2 sequences are SEHNR and FQNEAQ (reference sequence). CDR3 length: 12 residues. CDR3: CASSLSGDGYTF. In DNA form, the CDR3 reads TGTGCCAGCAGCTTATCAGGGGATGGCTACACCTTC.

In its sample, this clonotype was seen many times. The chain has TRBV12-3 or TRBV12-4 and TRBJ1-2; 7 positions agree with TRBD1. This CDR3 spans 14 amino acids. Germline trimming cut 8 bases from V and 7 bases from J; bases unmatched to any gene: 13. CDR3 protein: CASSYEGAPSGYTF. CDR3 coding DNA: TGTGCCAGCTCCTACGAGGGGGCTCCAAGTGGCTACACCTTC.

This clonotype was detected ten times or more. The chain couples TRBV7-3 to TRBJ2-2; a possible D gene is TRBD2 (6 bases). The germline V gene has CDR1 SGHTA and CDR2 FQGTGA. V was clipped by 5 bases and J by 5 bases, with 21 bases between them. This CDR3 is 17 amino acids long. The CDR3 spells CASSPSGVGDSTGELFF. CDR3 DNA sequence: TGTGCCAGCAGCCCCTCTGGGGTAGGGGACTCAACCGGGGAGCTGTTTTTT.

This clonotype was recorded many times. The J gene is TRBJ2-1, the V gene TRBV9, with D unclear. Germline V gene lookup returns CDR1 SGDLS and CDR2 YYNGEE. V gave up 0 bases and J gave up 6 bases, with 7 bases separating them. CDR3 length equals 13 residues. The CDR3: CASSVASPNEQFF. In nucleotides, the CDR3 is TGTGCCAGCAGCGTAGCCAGTCCCAATGAGCAGTTCTTC.

The chain recombines TRBV29-1 with TRBJ2-5; TRBD1 matches at 8 bases. Trimming removed 4 bases from V and 4 bases from J; junction bases left unmatched: 8. The CDR3 consists of 14 residues. Germline CDR1 SQVTM, CDR2 ANQGSEA. CDR3 loop: CSVAPGQGGETQYF. In nucleotides, the CDR3 is TGCAGCGTTGCCCCCGGACAGGGTGGAGAGACCCAGTACTTC. Variable domain in full (rest from reference TRBV29-1 and TRBJ2-5): SAVISQKPSRDICQRGTSLTIQCQVDSQVTMMFWYRQQPGQSLTLIATANQGSEATYESGFVIDKFPISRPNLTFSTLTVSNMSPEDSSIYLCSVAPGQGGETQYFGPGTRLLVL.

The V call is TRBV6-5, the J call TRBJ1-2; D remains unclear. Germline lookup yields CDR1 MNHEY and CDR2 SVGAGI. The CDR3 sequence is 14 residues long. Trimming took off 7 bases at V and 8 bases at J, with 20 bases between the two ends. This chain's CDR3 is CASIQRRGFGGYTF. In DNA form, the CDR3 reads TGTGCCAGCATCCAAAGACGAGGCTTCGGAGGCTACACCTTC.

This clonotype was recorded many times. The chain joins TRBV7-2 to TRBJ2-4, with TRBD2 identical over 9 bases. CDR1 and CDR2 from the germline V gene are SGHTA and FQGNSA. The CDR3 extends over 14 amino acids. The V and J ends lost 5 bases and 8 bases, in that order; junction bases with no gene match: 7. The CDR3 DNA follows: TGTGCCAGCAGCCGGGCCCCTAGCGGGGACATTCAGTACTTC. Residues: CASSRAPSGDIQYF.

This clonotype was found a few times. The V call is TRBV20-1, the J call TRBJ2-1; perhaps D is TRBD1 or TRBD2 (5 bases each). Trimming took off 1 base at V and 5 bases at J, with 9 bases between the two ends. CDR3 length: 13 amino acids. The germline V gene encodes CDR1 DFQATT and CDR2 SNEGSKA (reference sequence). CDR3 in amino acids: CSARGDQNNEQFF. In nucleotides, the CDR3 is TGCAGTGCTAGAGGGGACCAAAACAATGAGCAGTTCTTC.

Ten or more counts support this clonotype. The CDR3: CASSLVLGVQETQYF. The CDR3 DNA sequence: TGCGCCAGCAGCTTGGTTTTGGGTGTGCAAGAGACCCAGTACTTC. The chain joins TRBV5-1 to TRBJ2-5, with D hard to call. Between the trimmed V and J ends, which lost 0 bases and 2 bases, there was a span of 11 bases. The CDR3 totals 15 residues. Germline CDR1 reads SGHRS; CDR2 reads YFSETQ.

This clonotype was seen many times. The rearrangement links TRBV9 to TRBJ1-2; TRBD1 matches 8 bases. V was pared by 4 bases and J by 5 bases, with 7 bases of the junction left unmatched. Germline V gene data show CDR1 as SGDLS and CDR2 as YYNGEE. The CDR3 has 14 residues. The CDR3 DNA sequence: TGTGCCAGCAGCACCCGACAGGGGAGTTATGGCTACACCTTC. Amino acids: CASSTRQGSYGYTF. Full variable domain (outside the CDR3, taken from reference TRBV9 and TRBJ1-2): DSGVTQTPKHLITATGQRVTLRCSPRSGDLSVYWYQQSLDQGLQFLIQYYNGEERAKGNILERFSAQQFPDLHSELNLSSLELGDSALYFCASSTRQGSYGYTFGSGTRLTVV.

The J gene is TRBJ2-3, the V gene TRBV7-3, with D possibly TRBD1 on 5 matching bases. CDR3 size: 16 residues. Trimming removed 2 bases from V and 2 bases from J, with 14 bases in between. Per the germline V gene, CDR1 is SGHTA and CDR2 is FQGTGA. CDR3 loop: CASSLGAGVDTDTQYF. DNA for the CDR3: TGTGCCAGCAGCTTAGGGGCTGGGGTTGACACAGATACGCAGTATTTT.

This clonotype was counted at least ten times. V gene TRBV19 combines with J gene TRBJ1-6; D unclear. Trimming shortened V by 5 bases and J by 9 bases, and 14 bases separated the two germline ends. CDR3 length equals 14 residues. Per the germline V gene, CDR1 is LNHDA and CDR2 is SQIVND (reference sequence). CDR3 sequence (DNA): TGTGCCAGTAGTCCAGCAGGTCGGGCTTCACCCCTCCACTTT. Protein: CASSPAGRASPLHF.